The 17 T cell receptor beta chains below all came from one sample that was sequenced in a study of blood T cells in healthy people across ages. Combining a sample-barcoded 5' primer with a J-beta primer mix, a second PCR ran for roughly 7 to 12 cycles. TCRdb used MiXCR to reprocess the 5' RACE reads, holding one entry per CDR3 protein. The repertoire consists of 710,000 or so distinct CDR3 sequences, with roughly 32% occurring once and the leading ten covering over 15%. The sequencing input was blood. The source of these receptors is a woman of 80 years or more in good health.

Comment on this clonotype: A read error may be the cause here, since a much bigger clone is one base away. The gene calls are TRBV6-5 and TRBJ1-1, with 7 bases fitting TRBD1. Per germline, CDR1 MNHEY and CDR2 SVGAGI. The CDR3 sequence is 13 residues long. Losses at the gene ends were 10 bases for V and 8 bases for J; bases not matched to a gene: 13. The CDR3 protein is CAIRSPGQQEAFF. The DNA of the CDR3 is TGTGCCATCAGGAGTCCGGGACAGCAAGAAGCTTTCTTT.

The chain uses TRBV15 and TRBJ1-1, with 9 bases matching TRBD1. CDR3 size: 14 residues. Germline V CDR1 and CDR2: LNHNV, YYDKDF (reference sequence). The V segment lost 6 bases and the J segment 1 base; nucleotides outside the gene matches: 3. The CDR3 nucleotides read TGTGCCACCAGGACAGGGGGTTCGAACACTGAAGCTTTCTTT. This sequence encodes CATRTGGSNTEAFF.

Note on this clonotype: One junction end does not reproduce the germline sequence, and a read error may be involved. The chain employs TRBV5-1 and TRBJ2-2; D might be TRBD2 (5 bases). This CDR3 has 16 residues. The germline CDR1 and CDR2 sequences are SGHRS and YFSETQ. CDR3 in amino acids: CASSFTVTSNTGERFF. The DNA of the CDR3 is TGCGCCAGCAGCTTTACGGTAACATCGAACACCGGGGAGCGGTTTTTT.

This clonotype appeared a single time. In DNA form, the CDR3 reads TGCAGTGCTAGCTCGGACACGCTCTATAATTCATCCCCCCACTTT. This gives the protein CSASSDTLYNSSPHF. V is TRBV20-1 and J is TRBJ1-6, with D possibly being TRBD1 (5 bases). V lost 3 bases, J lost 18 bases, and 27 bases lay in between. The CDR3 runs 15 residues. The germline V gene encodes CDR1 DFQATT and CDR2 SNEGSKA (reference sequence).

This clonotype appeared a few times. This rearrangement joins TRBV3-1 to TRBJ2-5; D call uncertain. The CDR3 is 13 amino acids. Germline CDR1 is LGHDT and CDR2 is YNNKEL (reference sequence). Trimming left V 2 bases short and J 3 bases short, with 7 bases between. In DNA form, the CDR3 reads TGTGCCAGCAGCCAAAATCCTAAAGAGACCCAGTACTTC. Encoded protein: CASSQNPKETQYF.

Of note for this clonotype: A read error may be the cause here, since a much bigger clone is one base away. The chain joins TRBV4-3 to TRBJ2-7; D perhaps matches TRBD1 (6 bases). The germline V gene encodes CDR1 LGHNA and CDR2 YSLEER. The CDR3 runs to 16 residues. V was shortened by 0 bases and J by 5 bases, with 17 bases between the two germline ends. The CDR3 DNA reads as TGCGCCAGCAGCCAAGATGGCCTAACAGGGAGTAACGAGCAGTACTTC. It specifies CASSQDGLTGSNEQYF.

In regard to this clonotype: A single base separates this from a much larger clone, so it may be a read error. This sequence joins TRBV12-3 or TRBV12-4 and TRBJ1-1; D is unresolved. This CDR3 spans 12 amino acids. CDR3 in amino acids: CASSLLETETFF. Written as DNA, the CDR3 is TGTGCCAGCAGTTTATTGGAGACTGAAACTTTCTTT.

This clonotype was counted at least ten times. This chain uses TRBV20-1 with TRBJ2-5; D gene uncertain. The germline V gene encodes CDR1 DFQATT and CDR2 SNEGSKA (reference sequence). Deletions cut 2 bases from V and 2 bases from J, with 15 bases between. The CDR3 sequence is 15 residues long. CDR3 DNA sequence: TGCAGTGCTAGAAGGTTGGGGAATCGACAAGAGACCCAGTACTTC. As protein: CSARRLGNRQETQYF.

The chain carries TRBV30 and TRBJ1-2, with TRBD1 as a possible D gene (6 bases). Germline V lookup: CDR1 GTSNPN, CDR2 SVGIG (reference sequence). The CDR3 is 14 amino acids. Trimming pared 2 bases from V and 10 bases from J, leaving 20 bases between. The CDR3 protein is CAWSPGGGGSYYTF. The DNA of the CDR3 is TGTGCCTGGAGTCCCGGAGGAGGGGGGTCATACTACACCTTC.

In its sample, this clonotype was seen many times. The chain has TRBV12-3 or TRBV12-4 and TRBJ1-6, with 8 bases fitting TRBD1. V shed 6 bases, J shed 8 bases, and the junction held 0 bases outside the gene matches. The CDR3 covers 12 residues. The CDR3 nucleotides are TGTGCCAGCAGACAGGGGGATTCACCCCTCCACTTT. Protein sequence: CASRQGDSPLHF.

This clonotype was seen more than once but under ten times. V usage is TRBV28 and J usage is TRBJ2-4; TRBD2 matches at 13 bases. Gene TRBJ2-5 matches the end of the DNA better, so the J call may be wrong. CDR3 length: 15 amino acids. Germline CDR1 is MDHEN and CDR2 is SYDVKM. The CDR3 loop reads CASSLTSGGRETQYF. The CDR3 bases are TGTGCCAGCAGTTTGACTAGCGGGGGGAGGGAGACCCAGTACTTC.

This clonotype was counted between two and nine times. The chain has TRBV6-2 or TRBV6-3 and TRBJ1-1; D not resolved. The germline CDR1 and CDR2 sequences are MNHEY and SVGEGT. This CDR3 region has 11 residues. V lost 5 bases, J lost 10 bases, and 11 bases lay in between. The CDR3 sequence is CASSRREGAFF. CDR3 coding DNA: TGTGCCAGCAGTCGGAGAGAAGGAGCTTTCTTT.

The chain is built from TRBV27 and TRBJ1-4, with D possibly matching TRBD1 (6 bases). The CDR3 contains 14 residues. Germline CDR1 is MNHEY and CDR2 is SMNVEV (reference sequence). Trimming removed 3 bases at V and 7 bases at J, with 12 bases between. CDR3 DNA sequence: TGTGCCAGCAGTTTCGGGGGCTACGGTGAAAAACTGTTTTTT. It is translated as CASSFGGYGEKLFF.

This clonotype appeared a few times. The CDR3 DNA reads as TGCAGTGCCCAACAGGGGGCAGGAGGGAATTCACCCCTCCACTTT. This encodes CSAQQGAGGNSPLHF. This chain joins TRBV20-1 and TRBJ1-6; TRBD1 matches 9 bases. Trimming at V came to 6 bases and at J to 7 bases, leaving 10 bases not matched to a gene. The CDR3 loop spans 15 amino acids. Germline CDR1 is DFQATT and CDR2 is SNEGSKA (reference sequence).

This clonotype was counted between two and nine times. A much more abundant neighbour one base away suggests this may be a read error. V gene TRBV7-2 combines with J gene TRBJ2-1; TRBD1 agrees at 8 bases. Germline V gene sequence: CDR1 SGHTA, CDR2 FQGNSA. The J segment lost 10 bases and the V segment lost 1 base, leaving 9 bases of the junction unmatched. The CDR3 is made up of 15 amino acids. The CDR3 DNA is TGTGCCAGCAGCTTAGGGACAGGGACTTTCTACGAGCAGTTCTTC. It yields the protein CASSLGTGTFYEQFF.

Regarding this clonotype: A read error is possible here, since a much larger clone lies one base away. J is TRBJ1-2 and V is TRBV12-3 or TRBV12-4, with D perhaps matching TRBD1 (6 bases). The CDR3 has 16 amino acids. CDR3 region: CASSSSGGGGYYGCTF. For the CDR3, the DNA is TGTGCCAGCAGCTCCTCCGGTGGAGGGGGATATTATGGCTGCACCTTC.

Notes on this clonotype: Just one base apart from a much larger clone, this may be a read error. The chain carries TRBV4-1 and TRBJ2-7; TRBD2 agrees at 10 bases. Germline V lookup: CDR1 MGHRA, CDR2 YSYEKL. CDR3 size: 18 residues. With 0 bases clipped from V and 7 bases from J, the junction kept 15 bases outside the gene matches. CDR3 nucleotide sequence: TGCGCCAGCAGCCAAGAGTATGGAGCTAGCGGGGGACTCAATGAGCAGTACTTC. Its protein product is CASSQEYGASGGLNEQYF.